The 31 T cell receptor beta chains presented below share a single source sample, sequenced in a study of T cell responses to AZD1222 COVID-19 vaccine. The table came from immunoSEQ multiplex PCR; TCRdb's copy has only in-frame clones and leaves some out. This sample carries around 210,000 clones, around 94% of them seen once, and the ten largest clones take over 1.5%. The sequencing here drew on peripheral blood, taken 28 days after the second dose of the MenACWY control vaccine. All receptors derive from an adult who received the MenACWY meningococcal vaccine as a control.

The genes are TRBV28 and TRBJ2-4, with D perhaps matching TRBD1 (5 bases). The V end lost 7 bases, the J end lost 1 base, and 8 bases lay between the germline ends. The CDR3 runs 13 residues. From germline, CDR1 is MDHEN and CDR2 SYDVKM. The chain's CDR3 is CASTPGAKNIQYF. The DNA for the CDR3 is TGTGCCAGCACCCCAGGGGCCAAAAACATTCAGTACTTC.

The CDR3 is CASVMDLGNQPQHF. The CDR3, as DNA: TGTGCCAGCGTAATGGACCTGGGCAATCAGCCCCAGCATTTT. The V gene is TRBV2, the J gene TRBJ1-5; D uncertain. The CDR3 extends over 14 amino acids. The germline V gene encodes CDR1 SNHLY and CDR2 FYNNEI. V lost 8 bases and J 2 bases, leaving 13 bases between the germline ends.

V usage is TRBV3-1 (or the pseudogene TRBV3-2) and J usage is TRBJ1-2; weak D call: TRBD1 (5 bases). Trimming stripped 6 bases from V and 4 bases from J, with 15 bases between. Germline V gene data show CDR1 as LGHDT and CDR2 as YNNKEL (reference sequence). There are 14 residues in the CDR3. CDR3 nucleotide sequence: TGTGCCAGCAGGCGTCAACAGGAGTCCTATGGCTACACCTTC. It translates to CASRRQQESYGYTF.

The chain is built from TRBV6-1 and TRBJ1-4, with D unclear. Trimming left V 1 base short and J 8 bases short, with 17 bases between. Germline-derived CDR1 and CDR2 are MNHNS and SASEGT. There are 16 residues in the CDR3. This chain's CDR3 is CASSEVRSYQREKLFF. In nucleotides, the CDR3 is TGTGCCAGCAGTGAAGTGAGGAGCTACCAGAGGGAAAAACTGTTTTTT.

The CDR3 loop reads CASSPYQESYEQYF. Written as DNA, the CDR3 is TGTGCCAGCAGCCCTTACCAGGAGTCCTACGAGCAGTACTTC. The chain combines TRBV7-9 with TRBJ2-7, with unresolved D. This CDR3 comprises 14 residues. Per germline, CDR1 SEHNR and CDR2 FQNEAQ (reference sequence). V was trimmed by 5 bases and J by 1 base, leaving 12 bases between them. Full variable domain (missing parts from reference TRBV7-9 and TRBJ2-7): DTGVSQNPRHKITKRGQNVTFRCDPISEHNRLYWYRQTLGQGPEFLTYFQNEAQLEKSRLLSDRFSAERPKGSFSTLEIQRTEQGDSAMYLCASSPYQESYEQYFGPGTRLTVT.

The CDR3: CAVTGIGAGELFF. DNA of the CDR3: TGTGCCGTGACAGGGATCGGCGCCGGGGAGCTGTTTTTT. The gene calls are TRBV10-3 and TRBJ2-2; 7 positions agree with TRBD1. After removal of 11 bases from V and 6 bases from J, the junction contained 9 bases not matched to a gene. The germline gives CDR1 ENHRY, CDR2 SYGVKD. The CDR3 is 13 amino acids.

The genes are TRBV7-2 and TRBJ2-3; D is unresolved. The germline V gene has CDR1 SGHTA and CDR2 FQGNSA. V was shortened by 2 bases and J by 1 base, with 10 bases between the two germline ends. The CDR3 extends over 15 amino acids. The CDR3 loop reads CASSLFVGGTDTQYF. The CDR3 DNA sequence: TGTGCCAGCAGCTTATTCGTGGGTGGCACAGATACGCAGTATTTT.

This clone was seen only once. The V call is TRBV28, the J call TRBJ2-2, with TRBD1 as a possible D gene (6 bases). V was cut by 6 bases and J by 1 base, with 9 bases left in between. This CDR3 comprises 14 residues. In germline, CDR1 is MDHEN, CDR2 SYDVKM. CDR3 DNA sequence: TGTGCCAGCAGGCCGACAGGGAACACCGGGGAGCTGTTTTTT. This encodes CASRPTGNTGELFF.

With regard to this clone: Within the sample, other DNA sequences also encode this same CDR3. V gene TRBV7-3 combines with J gene TRBJ2-3; 9 bases align to TRBD1. The germline gives CDR1 SGHTA, CDR2 FQGTGA. This CDR3 has 14 residues. Losses at the gene ends were 5 bases for V and 4 bases for J; bases not matched to a gene: 4. The CDR3 bases are TGTGCCAGCAGCCCGGGACAGGGATCAGATACGCAGTATTTT. This sequence encodes CASSPGQGSDTQYF.

The chain recombines TRBV5-6 with TRBJ2-5; no firm D call. V was trimmed by 0 bases and J by 0 bases, leaving 6 bases between them. The length of the CDR3 is 14 residues. The germline V gene has CDR1 SGHDT and CDR2 YYEEEE. The CDR3 DNA is TGTGCCAGCAGCTTGGCCGGGTACCAAGAGACCCAGTACTTC. It yields the protein CASSLAGYQETQYF.

This rearrangement joins TRBV7-9 to TRBJ2-2; 10 bases fit TRBD1. Trimming removed 6 bases from V and 7 bases from J; junction bases left unmatched: 8. Germline V CDR1 and CDR2: SEHNR, FQNEAQ (reference sequence). The CDR3 is made up of 15 amino acids. This CDR3 reads CASSHSGTGDGELFF. The CDR3 DNA follows: TGTGCCAGCAGTCACAGTGGGACAGGGGACGGGGAGCTGTTTTTT.

The chain employs TRBV28 and TRBJ1-2; 7 nucleotides match TRBD1. Trimming cost V 2 bases and J 7 bases; bases outside gene matches: 4. Per germline, CDR1 MDHEN and CDR2 SYDVKM. This CDR3 comprises 13 residues. CDR3 DNA: TGTGCCAGCAGTTTACCAGACAGGGCTGGCTACACCTTC. Translated: CASSLPDRAGYTF.

The chain uses TRBV28 and TRBJ1-1; D is unclear. V lost 2 bases, J lost 3 bases, and 4 bases lay in between. The CDR3 is 12 amino acids. Germline V gene data show CDR1 as MDHEN and CDR2 as SYDVKM. CDR3 protein: CASSLGHTEAFF. The CDR3 coding sequence is TGTGCCAGCAGTTTAGGGCACACTGAAGCTTTCTTT. Using reference TRBV28 and TRBJ1-1 for the parts outside the CDR3, the full variable domain is DVKVTQSSRYLVKRTGEKVFLECVQDMDHENMFWYRQDPGLGLRLIYFSYDVKMKEKGDIPEGYSVSREKKERFSLILESASTNQTSMYLCASSLGHTEAFFGQGTRLTVV.

The chain links TRBV15 to TRBJ2-3; 13 nucleotides agree with TRBD2. Germline V gene data show CDR1 as LNHNV and CDR2 as YYDKDF (reference sequence). The CDR3 totals 14 residues. V shed 6 bases, J shed 8 bases, and the junction held 5 bases outside the gene matches. CDR3 nucleotides: TGTGCCACCAGTCGCGGACTAGCGGGGGTTACGCAGTATTTT. Its translation is CATSRGLAGVTQYF.

This rearrangement joins TRBV7-9 to TRBJ2-7; D ambiguous. The germline V gene has CDR1 SEHNR and CDR2 FQNEAQ (reference sequence). V dropped 5 bases and J dropped 5 bases, with 10 bases sitting between them. This CDR3 is built from 12 residues. CDR3 region: CASSAALHEQYF. CDR3 bases: TGTGCCAGCAGCGCCGCATTGCACGAGCAGTACTTC. Using reference TRBV7-9 and TRBJ2-7 for the parts outside the CDR3, the full variable domain is DTGVSQNPRHKITKRGQNVTFRCDPISEHNRLYWYRQTLGQGPEFLTYFQNEAQLEKSRLLSDRFSAERPKGSFSTLEIQRTEQGDSAMYLCASSAALHEQYFGPGTRLTVT.

The chain has TRBV5-1 and TRBJ2-3, with TRBD2 identical over 8 bases. With V trimmed by 4 bases and J by 4 bases, 8 bases remained unmatched. CDR3 length equals 15 residues. Germline assignment: CDR1 SGHRS and CDR2 YFSETQ. This chain's CDR3 is CASSPGRGYSDTQYF. CDR3 in DNA: TGCGCCAGCAGCCCCGGGAGGGGCTATTCAGATACGCAGTATTTT.

The chain couples TRBV7-3 to TRBJ2-7; D may be TRBD2 (5 bases). Deletions cut 5 bases from V and 4 bases from J, with 12 bases between. The CDR3 is 13 residues long. The germline V gene encodes CDR1 SGHTA and CDR2 FQGTGA. CDR3 sequence (DNA): TGTGCCAGCAGCCCGGGCGCGGGTTACGAGCAGTACTTC. Encoded protein: CASSPGAGYEQYF.

The V gene is TRBV30, the J gene TRBJ2-7; TRBD1 is a possible D gene (6 bases). The CDR3 covers 19 residues. V lost 0 bases and J lost 1, with 25 bases in between. Germline lookup yields CDR1 GTSNPN and CDR2 SVGIG (reference sequence). CDR3 bases: TGTGCCTGGAGTGTACTCGGACAGCCACCGAAAATTCTTTCCTACGAGCAGTACTTC. This codes for CAWSVLGQPPKILSYEQYF.

The chain combines TRBV28 with TRBJ1-2; the D is unclear. In germline, CDR1 is MDHEN, CDR2 SYDVKM. The CDR3 consists of 14 residues. Trimming took 6 bases from V and 7 from J, leaving 18 bases between them. CDR3 sequence reads: CASSPPGVGSGYTF. DNA of the CDR3: TGTGCCAGCAGCCCTCCGGGCGTGGGGTCTGGCTACACCTTC.

The rearrangement joins TRBV20-1 to TRBJ1-5, with D perhaps TRBD1 (5 bases). This CDR3 contains 14 residues. CDR1 is DFQATT and CDR2 is SNEGSKA in the germline V gene (reference sequence). V was pared by 3 bases and J by 0 bases, with 9 bases between. The CDR3 loop reads CSASGTGSNQPQHF. The DNA of the CDR3 is TGCAGTGCTAGTGGGACGGGTAGCAATCAGCCCCAGCATTTT.

The rearrangement joins TRBV7-3 to TRBJ2-3; 14 bases line up with TRBD2. The V segment lost 5 bases and the J segment 2 bases; nucleotides outside the gene matches: 12. From germline, CDR1 is SGHTA and CDR2 FQGTGA. The CDR3 contains 19 residues. CDR3 DNA: TGTGCCAGCAGCGTCTCGGCCGGGACTAGCGGGAGAGACACAGATACGCAGTATTTT. It yields the protein CASSVSAGTSGRDTDTQYF.

The rearrangement uses TRBV7-3 and TRBJ2-2; 12 nucleotides line up with TRBD2. The CDR3 extends over 17 amino acids. Looked up from germline, CDR1 is SGHTA and CDR2 is FQGTGA. Germline trimming cut 8 bases from V and 0 bases from J; bases unmatched to any gene: 7. DNA for the CDR3: TGTGCCAGCCGGACTAGCGGGAAACACTCGAACACCGGGGAGCTGTTTTTT. It specifies CASRTSGKHSNTGELFF.

This clone was seen a few times. The V call is TRBV6-5, the J call TRBJ2-7; D gene ambiguous. This CDR3 has 14 residues. V was clipped by 0 bases and J by 2 bases, with 8 bases between them. CDR1 MNHEY and CDR2 SVGAGI come from the germline V gene. This chain's CDR3 is CASSYSAQPYEQYF. As DNA, the CDR3 is TGTGCCAGCAGTTACTCAGCGCAGCCCTACGAGCAGTACTTC.

The chain couples TRBV5-1 to TRBJ2-7; D ambiguous. CDR3 length: 16 residues. V lost 0 bases and J lost 0, with 13 bases in between. The germline CDR1 and CDR2 sequences are SGHRS and YFSETQ. Here the CDR3 reads CASSLEASSSSYEQYF. CDR3 in DNA: TGCGCCAGCAGCTTGGAGGCCAGCTCAAGCTCCTACGAGCAGTACTTC. Looking up the rest from reference TRBV5-1 and TRBJ2-7 gives the full variable domain: KAGVTQTPRYLIKTRGQQVTLSCSPISGHRSVSWYQQTPGQGLQFLFEYFSETQRNKGNFPGRFSGRQFSNSRSEMNVSTLELGDSALYLCASSLEASSSSYEQYFGPGTRLTVT.

The J gene is TRBJ1-1, the V gene TRBV19; D uncertain. Germline values: CDR1 LNHDA, CDR2 SQIVND (reference sequence). V was pared by 7 bases and J by 4 bases, with 19 bases between. CDR3 size: 15 residues. DNA for the CDR3: TGTGCCAGTATACCCCAGTGGGGAGGGTCCACTGAAGCTTTCTTT. Translating gives CASIPQWGGSTEAFF.

This clone was recorded once. The V and J genes are TRBV6-2 or TRBV6-3 and TRBJ1-5; TRBD1 might be the D (6 bases). The CDR3 sequence is 14 residues long. V dropped 0 bases and J dropped 6 bases, with 9 bases sitting between them. Germline CDR1 reads MNHEY; CDR2 reads SVGEGT. The CDR3 loop reads CASSYSGGSQPQHF. The CDR3 nucleotides read TGTGCCAGCAGTTACTCCGGGGGCAGTCAGCCCCAGCATTTT.

CDR3 nucleotides: TGTGCCAGCAGGTTGGACAGGGGCCCCTACGAGCAGTACTTC. It yields the protein CASRLDRGPYEQYF. The genes are TRBV28 and TRBJ2-7; TRBD1 agrees at 9 bases. Losses at the gene ends were 6 bases for V and 2 bases for J; bases not matched to a gene: 5. The germline gives CDR1 MDHEN, CDR2 SYDVKM. The CDR3 runs 14 residues. The variable domain in full, completed from reference TRBV28 and TRBJ2-7, reads DVKVTQSSRYLVKRTGEKVFLECVQDMDHENMFWYRQDPGLGLRLIYFSYDVKMKEKGDIPEGYSVSREKKERFSLILESASTNQTSMYLCASRLDRGPYEQYFGPGTRLTVT.

The chain joins TRBV14 to TRBJ1-3; D remains ambiguous. CDR1 and CDR2 (germline): SGHDN, FVKESK. This CDR3 is built from 15 residues. Trimming took off 1 base at V and 0 bases at J, with 7 bases between the two ends. For the CDR3, the DNA is TGTGCCAGCAGCCAAGGATCAGGCTCTGGAAACACCATATATTTT. This codes for CASSQGSGSGNTIYF. Based on the CDR3 plus reference TRBV14 and TRBJ1-3, the full variable domain is EAGVTQFPSHSVIEKGQTVTLRCDPISGHDNLYWYRRVMGKEIKFLLHFVKESKQDESGMPNNRFLAERTGGTYSTLKVQPAELEDSGVYFCASSQGSGSGNTIYFGEGSWLTVV.

The genes are TRBV28 and TRBJ1-2; D perhaps matches TRBD1 (6 bases). CDR1 is MDHEN, CDR2 SYDVKM, per germline. V lost 4 bases, J lost 4 bases, and 19 bases lay in between. The CDR3 loop spans 16 amino acids. CDR3 amino acids: CASSSSGQKNFYGYTF. CDR3 bases: TGTGCCAGCAGTTCCTCCGGACAGAAAAACTTCTATGGCTACACCTTC.

CDR3: CASRTGSGEQYF. The CDR3 region has the DNA TGTGCCAGTAGGACCGGATCGGGCGAGCAGTACTTC. The V gene is TRBV19, the J gene TRBJ2-7; D uncertain. V lost 6 bases to trimming and J lost 6 bases, with 12 bases between them. Per germline, CDR1 LNHDA and CDR2 SQIVND (reference sequence). The CDR3 is made up of 12 amino acids. The full variable domain, its missing parts supplied by reference TRBV19 and TRBJ2-7, is DGGITQSPKYLFRKEGQNVTLSCEQNLNHDAMYWYRQDPGQGLRLIYYSQIVNDFQKGDIAEGYSVSREKKESFPLTVTSAQKNPTAFYLCASRTGSGEQYFGPGTRLTVT.

The J gene is TRBJ1-1, the V gene TRBV7-9; D perhaps matches TRBD1 (5 bases). This CDR3 is built from 11 residues. Trimming stripped 9 bases from V and 8 bases from J, with 13 bases between. In germline, CDR1 is SEHNR, CDR2 FQNEAQ (reference sequence). CDR3 coding DNA: TGTGCCAGTGGGGAGGGGATCGAAGCTTTCTTT. Its protein is CASGEGIEAFF.